Shown below are 27 T cell receptor beta chains from a single sample sequenced in a study of T cell clonality in common variable immunodeficiency. Assay: immunoSEQ multiplex PCR; the TCRdb copy retains only in-frame clones and omits some. The sample is made up of some 40,000 clones, none counted only once. Specimen: peripheral blood mononuclear cells. All receptors come from a person aged 18 to 69 in good health.

This clone was recorded many times. The read finishes 3 residues shy of the CDR3 end, and the germline J gene is used to complete it. In the same sample, other DNA sequences code for this CDR3. The chain links TRBV29-1 to TRBJ2-5; tentative D call: TRBD1 (6 bases). V lost 2 bases, J lost 4 bases, and 11 bases lay in between. This CDR3 has 13 residues. Germline values: CDR1 SQVTM, CDR2 ANQGSEA. CDR3 DNA (partial): TGCAGCGTTGAACGCCAGGGGCGAGAGACC. It codes for CSVERQGRET. The full CDR3 sequence reads CSVERQGRETQYF.

With respect to this clone: The CDR3 end lies 3 residues beyond the end of the read and is filled in from the germline J gene. V usage is TRBV30 and J usage is TRBJ1-2; a weak D match, TRBD1 (5 bases). CDR1 is GTSNPN and CDR2 is SVGIG in the germline V gene (reference sequence). The CDR3 is 15 residues long. CDR3 bases read: TGTGCCTGGAGTCCATGGGGGGTCTTCACACTCGGC. Protein sequence: CAWSPWGVFTLG. The whole CDR3 protein reads CAWSPWGVFTLGYTF.

The sample holds many counts of this clone. The CDR3 end is not reached by the read, which stops 3 residues before it; the germline J gene fills it in. The chain carries TRBV5-5 and TRBJ2-1; a possible D gene is TRBD1 (6 bases). Germline V gene lookup returns CDR1 SGHKS and CDR2 YYEKEE (reference sequence). This CDR3 has 14 amino acids. The germline V and J ends were trimmed by 3 bases and 6 bases, with 13 bases remaining between them. The CDR3 sequence is CASSYGQSGNEQFF. The sequenced CDR3 bases are TGTGCCAGCAGCTATGGACAGTCAGGCAATGAG.

Many counts were recorded for this clone. The missing CDR3 end, 3 residues past where the read stops, is filled in from the germline J gene. The chain carries TRBV7-3 and TRBJ2-5; D is possibly TRBD1 (5 bases). The CDR3 is 13 residues long. Per the germline V gene, CDR1 is SGHTA and CDR2 is FQGTGA. Trimming removed 4 bases at V and 5 bases at J, with 11 bases between. The CDR3 bases that were read are TGTGCCAGCAGCTCTCAGAGACAGGAGACC. Encoded protein: CASSSQRQET. The full CDR3 protein reads CASSSQRQETQYF. Full variable domain (outside the CDR3, taken from reference TRBV7-3 and TRBJ2-5): GAGVSQTPSNKVTEKGKYVELRCDPISGHTALYWYRQSLGQGPEFLIYFQGTGAADDSGLPNDRFFAVRPEGSVSTLKIQRTERGDSAVYLCASSSQRQETQYFGPGTRLLVL.

This clone has more than one count but fewer than ten. The read comes to an end 3 residues before the CDR3 does, leaving the germline J gene to fill in the end. This rearrangement joins TRBV19 to TRBJ2-3; D perhaps matches TRBD2 (5 bases). The CDR3 covers 17 residues. Per the germline V gene, CDR1 is LNHDA and CDR2 is SQIVND (reference sequence). The CDR3: CASSIGAYPGLGETQYF. The part of the CDR3 DNA that was read is TGTGCCAGTAGTATAGGGGCGTATCCGGGGTTGGGAGAGACG.

This clone was seen many times. The sequenced fragment ends 3 residues before the CDR3 boundary, so the rest is inferred from the germline J gene. The chain employs TRBV7-9 and TRBJ1-1; D might be TRBD1 (5 bases). Germline lookup yields CDR1 SEHNR and CDR2 FQNEAQ (reference sequence). V lost 4 bases and J lost 3, with 15 bases in between. This CDR3 has 15 residues. CDR3 protein: CASSSLGHAHTEAFF. CDR3 bases read: TGTGCCAGCAGCTCATTAGGACACGCGCACACTGAA.

This clone was picked up a small number of times. The read ends 3 residues early relative to the CDR3; the germline J gene fills the gap. V usage is TRBV6-1 and J usage is TRBJ1-1; 7 nucleotides line up with TRBD1. Germline CDR1 reads MNHNS; CDR2 reads SASEGT. This CDR3 spans 17 amino acids. Trimming at V came to 2 bases and at J to 6 bases, leaving 15 bases not matched to a gene. The CDR3 loop is CASSESPPAGGHPEAFF. Incomplete CDR3 DNA: TGTGCCAGCAGTGAATCCCCACCGGCAGGGGGACATCCTGAA.

This clone was counted many times. With the read ending 3 residues before the CDR3 end, the germline J gene is used to fill in that end. The genes are TRBV4-2 and TRBJ1-3; D is undetermined. Trimming left V 0 bases short and J 0 bases short, with 12 bases between. Germline loops: CDR1 LGHNA, CDR2 YNFKEQ. CDR3 size: 17 residues. The CDR3 bases that were read are TGTGCCAGCAGCCAAGATTTAACAGCATACTCTGGAAACACC. It yields the protein CASSQDLTAYSGNT. Given in full, the CDR3 is CASSQDLTAYSGNTIYF.

This clone was observed many times. From the germline J gene comes the end of the CDR3, since the read stops 3 residues before it. The V and J genes are TRBV6-2 or TRBV6-3 and TRBJ2-3; 12 bases agree with TRBD2. The CDR3 is 14 residues long. V shed 10 bases and J 6 bases; nucleotides not matched to a gene: 8. Germline assignment: CDR1 MNHEY and CDR2 SVGEGT. Here the CDR3 reads CATRTSGDWDTQYF. The part of the CDR3 DNA that was read is TGTGCCACCCGGACTAGCGGGGATTGGGATACG.

Comment on this clone: Read sequence stops 3 residues before the CDR3 end, and the germline J gene provides the missing end. The chain carries TRBV5-1 and TRBJ2-2, with TRBD1 matching over 10 bases. Germline values: CDR1 SGHRS, CDR2 YFSETQ. The CDR3 covers 14 residues. The sequenced CDR3 bases are TGCGCCAGCAGTACCGGGACAGGGGTTGAAAAG. Translation: CASSTGTGVEK. The whole CDR3 sequence reads CASSTGTGVEKLFF.

This clone was counted only a few times. The sequence runs out 3 residues before the end of the CDR3; the remainder is reconstructed from the germline J gene. The chain uses TRBV19 and TRBJ1-5; possibly TRBD1 for D (5 bases). V lost 3 bases, J lost 4 bases, and 16 bases lay in between. The CDR3 loop spans 16 amino acids. The V gene's germline CDR1 is LNHDA and CDR2 SQIVND (reference sequence). The CDR3 here is CASSIGHINRNQPQHF. Incomplete CDR3 DNA: TGTGCCAGTAGTATCGGCCACATCAACAGGAATCAGCCC.

This clone came up many times. The CDR3 end falls 3 residues outside the read, so it is completed with the germline J gene. The chain employs TRBV5-6 and TRBJ2-7, with unresolved D. The CDR3 sequence is 12 residues long. Looked up from germline, CDR1 is SGHDT and CDR2 is YYEEEE. V was cut by 2 bases and J by 3 bases, with 6 bases left in between. The sequenced CDR3 bases are TGTGCCAGCAGCTTTTCCTACTACGAG. It codes for CASSFSYYE. The entire CDR3 reads CASSFSYYEQYF.

This clone was observed at least ten times. The sequence runs out 3 residues before the end of the CDR3; the remainder is reconstructed from the germline J gene. This chain joins TRBV20-1 and TRBJ2-2; 8 bases fit TRBD1. The CDR3 has 13 residues. Germline V lookup: CDR1 DFQATT, CDR2 SNEGSKA (reference sequence). The V segment lost 5 bases and the J segment 6 bases; nucleotides outside the gene matches: 5. CDR3 bases read: TGCAGTGCTTCGGGACAGGCTGCCGGGGAG. Residues: CSASGQAAGE. The whole CDR3 sequence is CSASGQAAGELFF.

This clone was seen ten or more times. Read data end 3 residues before the CDR3 end; the end is taken from the germline J gene. The chain combines TRBV30 with TRBJ1-5; a possible D gene is TRBD1 (5 bases). The CDR3 consists of 13 residues. Germline V gene data show CDR1 as GTSNPN and CDR2 as SVGIG (reference sequence). V lost 1 base to trimming and J lost 5 bases, with 9 bases between them. The CDR3 DNA, read in part, is TGTGCCTGGAGTGAAACAGGAGATCAGCCC. It codes for CAWSETGDQP. The entire CDR3 protein reads CAWSETGDQPQHF.

Many counts were recorded for this clone. Read coverage stops 3 residues before the CDR3 terminus; the germline J gene supplies the remainder. The genes are TRBV5-6 and TRBJ2-4, with TRBD2 matching 7 bases. J was trimmed by 7 bases and V by 1 base; bases with no gene match: 2. Germline CDR1 reads SGHDT; CDR2 reads YYEEEE. The CDR3 length is 13 residues. CDR3 DNA (partial): TGTGCCAGCAGCTTGCGGGGGGTCAACATT. Protein sequence: CASSLRGVNI. The CDR3 in its entirety is CASSLRGVNIQYF.

This clone appeared many times. CDR3 protein: CASKRGEYNEQFF. The covered CDR3 bases are TGTGCCAGCAAGCGGGGGGAGTACAATGAG. The chain links TRBV7-8 to TRBJ2-1; TRBD2 agrees at 9 bases. The CDR3 is cut off 3 residues early in the read; its end comes from the germline J gene. The CDR3 is made up of 13 amino acids. V shed 7 bases and J 4 bases; nucleotides not matched to a gene: 2. Germline assignment: CDR1 SGHVS and CDR2 FQNEAQ.

Details on this clone: Read data end 3 residues before the CDR3 end; the end is taken from the germline J gene. V gene TRBV2 combines with J gene TRBJ1-3; D unresolved. V lost 3 bases and J lost 7, with 7 bases in between. Germline values: CDR1 SNHLY, CDR2 FYNNEI. There are 12 residues in the CDR3. CDR3 bases read: TGTGCCAGCAGTGAGTCGGGGAACACC. This encodes CASSESGNT. The whole CDR3 sequence reads CASSESGNTIYF.

This clone was seen at least ten times. CDR3 protein: CASSQEPGLKYNEQFF. The sequenced CDR3 bases are TGCGCCAGCAGCCAGGAACCGGGACTAAAATACAATGAG. The chain couples TRBV4-1 to TRBJ2-1; 7 bases fit TRBD2. Read sequence stops 3 residues before the CDR3 end, and the germline J gene provides the missing end. The germline V gene has CDR1 MGHRA and CDR2 YSYEKL. After removal of 3 bases from V and 4 bases from J, the junction contained 9 bases not matched to a gene. This CDR3 has 16 residues.

This clone was counted between two and nine times. The read terminates 3 residues before the CDR3 end, so the remaining end is supplied by the germline J gene. The V gene is TRBV6-1, the J gene TRBJ1-1, with 11 positions matching TRBD1. Germline loops: CDR1 MNHNS, CDR2 SASEGT. The CDR3 consists of 15 residues. The CDR3 sequence: CASSGTKGQGGEAFF. Incomplete CDR3 DNA: TGTGCCAGCAGTGGGACTAAGGGACAGGGGGGCGAG.

Many counts were recorded for this clone. Read sequence stops 3 residues before the CDR3 end, and the germline J gene provides the missing end. J is TRBJ1-6 and V is TRBV19, with 7 bases fitting TRBD1. V shed 6 bases, J shed 7 bases, and the junction held 9 bases outside the gene matches. The CDR3 consists of 15 residues. Germline-derived CDR1 and CDR2 are LNHDA and SQIVND (reference sequence). The covered CDR3 bases are TGTGCCAGTAGCGACTACAGGGGACGGAATTCACCC. Protein: CASSDYRGRNSP. In full, the CDR3 reads CASSDYRGRNSPLHF.

This clone occurred many times. Coverage ceases 3 residues before the CDR3 finishes, and the germline J gene fills in the end. The chain couples TRBV5-1 to TRBJ2-7; D may be TRBD2 (5 bases). The germline V gene encodes CDR1 SGHRS and CDR2 YFSETQ. The CDR3 consists of 16 residues. Trimming removed 1 base from V and 2 bases from J, with 16 bases in between. This CDR3 is CASSLSVPSGTYEQYF. CDR3 DNA, as far as it was read: TGCGCCAGCAGCTTGTCTGTTCCCAGCGGAACCTACGAG.

This clone was recorded a few times. CDR3 DNA, as far as it was read: TGTGCCAGCAGCAAGGACAGCCCCTACAATGAG. Translated, it gives CASSKDSPYNE. The whole CDR3 region reads CASSKDSPYNEQFF. This chain uses TRBV7-9 with TRBJ2-1; a possible D gene is TRBD1 (6 bases). The read ends 3 residues before the CDR3 terminus; that terminus is restored from the germline J gene. The CDR3 is 14 amino acids. Germline CDR1 and CDR2: SEHNR and FQNEAQ (reference sequence). V lost 5 bases and J 2 bases, leaving 10 bases between the germline ends.

The sample holds many counts of this clone. The CDR3 region is CSALSGGAAKNIQYF. The sequenced part of the CDR3 DNA is TGCAGTGCTCTAAGCGGGGGGGCAGCCAAAAACATT. V usage is TRBV20-1 and J usage is TRBJ2-4, with 10 bases fitting TRBD2. The CDR3 end is not reached by the read, which stops 3 residues before it; the germline J gene fills it in. The CDR3 length is 15 residues. V dropped 5 bases and J dropped 0; count of bases not matched to a gene: 4. CDR1 is DFQATT, CDR2 SNEGSKA, per germline (reference sequence).

In its sample, this clone was seen a few times. The sequence runs out 3 residues before the end of the CDR3; the remainder is reconstructed from the germline J gene. V and J are TRBV11-3 and TRBJ1-6; D is unresolved. V shed 6 bases and J shed 10 bases, with 7 bases lying between them. The CDR3 contains 11 residues. Germline V gene data show CDR1 as SGHNT and CDR2 as YENEEA. Here the CDR3 reads CASRSGSPLHF. The sequenced part of the CDR3 DNA is TGTGCCAGCAGAAGCGGGTCACCC. The complete variable domain, with remaining parts taken from reference TRBV11-3 and TRBJ1-6, reads EAGVVQSPRYKIIEKKQPVAFWCNPISGHNTLYWYLQNLGQGPELLIRYENEEAVDDSQLPKDRFSAERLKGVDSTLKIQPAELGDSAVYLCASRSGSPLHFGNGTRLTVT.

Remarks on this clone: Read sequence stops 3 residues before the CDR3 end, and the germline J gene provides the missing end. The genes are TRBV11-2 and TRBJ2-2; 11 bases match TRBD1. Looked up from germline, CDR1 is SGHAT and CDR2 is FQNNGV. The CDR3 length is 13 residues. The covered CDR3 bases are TGTGCCAGCAGTCGGGACAGGGGGGAAAAG. It encodes CASSRDRGEK. The whole CDR3 sequence reads CASSRDRGEKLFF.

This clone was seen repeatedly, ten times or more. Coverage ceases 3 residues before the CDR3 finishes, and the germline J gene fills in the end. This chain connects TRBV5-1 to TRBJ1-1; D not certain. The CDR3 is made up of 15 amino acids. The germline V gene encodes CDR1 SGHRS and CDR2 YFSETQ. Between the trimmed V and J ends, which lost 5 bases and 1 base, there was a span of 15 bases. The CDR3 is CASRVKQPTNTEAFF. The CDR3 DNA, read in part, is TGCGCCAGCAGGGTAAAACAGCCTACGAACACTGAA.

The table lists this clone with many counts. With the read ending 3 residues before the CDR3 end, the germline J gene is used to fill in that end. The genes are TRBV29-1 and TRBJ1-1; weak D call: TRBD1 (6 bases). The CDR3 contains 14 residues. Trimming took 6 bases from V and 2 from J, leaving 16 bases between them. Germline CDR1 and CDR2: SQVTM and ANQGSEA. The CDR3 region is CSVTGQGRNTEAFF. Incomplete CDR3 DNA: TGCAGCGTGACTGGGCAGGGGAGAAACACTGAA.